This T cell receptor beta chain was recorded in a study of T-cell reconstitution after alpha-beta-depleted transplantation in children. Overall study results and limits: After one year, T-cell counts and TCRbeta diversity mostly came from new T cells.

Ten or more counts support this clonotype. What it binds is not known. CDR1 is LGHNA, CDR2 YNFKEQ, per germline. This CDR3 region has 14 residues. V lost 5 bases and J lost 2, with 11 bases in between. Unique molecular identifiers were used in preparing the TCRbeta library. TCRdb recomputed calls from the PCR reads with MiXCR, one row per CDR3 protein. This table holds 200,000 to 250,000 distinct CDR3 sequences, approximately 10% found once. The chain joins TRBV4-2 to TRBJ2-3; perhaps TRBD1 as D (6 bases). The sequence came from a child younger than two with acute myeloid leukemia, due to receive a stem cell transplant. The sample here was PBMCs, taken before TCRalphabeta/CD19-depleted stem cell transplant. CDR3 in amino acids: CASSTGQSTDTQYF. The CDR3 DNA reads TGTGCCAGCAGCACCGGACAGTCCACAGATACGCAGTATTTT.